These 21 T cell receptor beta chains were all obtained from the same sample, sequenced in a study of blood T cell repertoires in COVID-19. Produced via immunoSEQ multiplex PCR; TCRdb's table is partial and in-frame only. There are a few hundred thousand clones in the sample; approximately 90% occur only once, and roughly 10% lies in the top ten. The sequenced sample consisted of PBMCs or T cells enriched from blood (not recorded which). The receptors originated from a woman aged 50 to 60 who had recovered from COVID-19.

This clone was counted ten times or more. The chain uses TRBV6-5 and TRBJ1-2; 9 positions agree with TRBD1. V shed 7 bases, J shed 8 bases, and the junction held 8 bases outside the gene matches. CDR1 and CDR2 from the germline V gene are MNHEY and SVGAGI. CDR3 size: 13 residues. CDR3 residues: CASMAGTGQGYTF. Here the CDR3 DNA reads TGTGCCAGCATGGCGGGGACAGGGCAGGGCTACACCTTC.

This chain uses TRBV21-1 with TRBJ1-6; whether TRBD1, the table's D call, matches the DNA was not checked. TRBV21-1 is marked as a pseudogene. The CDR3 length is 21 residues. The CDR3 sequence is CASSKRESPNRVSELYSPLHF. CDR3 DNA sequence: TGTGCCAGCAGCAAAAGGGAGTCCCCGAACAGGGTTTCCGAGTTGTATTCACCCCTCCACTTT.

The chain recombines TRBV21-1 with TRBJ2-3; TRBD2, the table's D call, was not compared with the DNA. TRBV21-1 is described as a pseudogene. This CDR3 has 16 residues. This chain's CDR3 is CASSKGSRPTADTQYF. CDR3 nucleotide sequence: TGTGCCAGCAGCAAAGGTTCTAGGCCCACCGCAGATACGCAGTATTTT.

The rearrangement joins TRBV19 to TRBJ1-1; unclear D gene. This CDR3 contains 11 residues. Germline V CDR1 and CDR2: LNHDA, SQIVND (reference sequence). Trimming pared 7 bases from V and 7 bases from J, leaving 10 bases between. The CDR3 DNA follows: TGTGCCAGTACCAGACGGGGTGAAGCTTTCTTT. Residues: CASTRRGEAFF.

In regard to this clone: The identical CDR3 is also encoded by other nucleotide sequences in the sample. The CDR3 sequence is CASSLGSGGYEQYF. The CDR3 nucleotides read TGCGCCAGCAGCTTGGGGAGCGGGGGCTACGAGCAGTACTTC. The chain is built from TRBV5-1 and TRBJ2-7; 8 bases agree with TRBD2. The germline V gene encodes CDR1 SGHRS and CDR2 YFSETQ. The CDR3 consists of 14 residues. The V gene end was trimmed by 0 bases and the J gene end by 3 bases; junction bases not matched to a gene: 2.

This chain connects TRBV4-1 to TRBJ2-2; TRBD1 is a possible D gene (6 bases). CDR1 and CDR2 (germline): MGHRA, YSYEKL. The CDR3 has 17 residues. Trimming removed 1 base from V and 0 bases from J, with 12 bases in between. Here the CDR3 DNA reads TGCGCCAGCAGCCAAGTTGCCGGGACAACGAACACCGGGGAGCTGTTTTTT. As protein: CASSQVAGTTNTGELFF.

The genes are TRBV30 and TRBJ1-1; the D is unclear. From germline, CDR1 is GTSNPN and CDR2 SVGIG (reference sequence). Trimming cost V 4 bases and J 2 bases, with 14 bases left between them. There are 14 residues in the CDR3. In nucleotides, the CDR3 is TGTGCCTGGACCATCCGCGGAGCCAACACTGAAGCTTTCTTT. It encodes CAWTIRGANTEAFF.

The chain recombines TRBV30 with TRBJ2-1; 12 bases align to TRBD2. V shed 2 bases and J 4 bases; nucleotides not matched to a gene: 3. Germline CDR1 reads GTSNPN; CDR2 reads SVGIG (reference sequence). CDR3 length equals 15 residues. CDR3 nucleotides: TGTGCCTGGAGTCTAGCGGGGGGGCCTTACAATGAGCAGTTCTTC. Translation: CAWSLAGGPYNEQFF.

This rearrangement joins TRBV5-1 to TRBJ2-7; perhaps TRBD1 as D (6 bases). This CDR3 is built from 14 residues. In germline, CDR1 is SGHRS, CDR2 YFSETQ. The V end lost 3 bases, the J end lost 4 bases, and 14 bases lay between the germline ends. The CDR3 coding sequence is TGCGCCAGCAGCTCGCCGGGACAAAAATACGAGCAGTACTTC. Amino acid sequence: CASSSPGQKYEQYF.

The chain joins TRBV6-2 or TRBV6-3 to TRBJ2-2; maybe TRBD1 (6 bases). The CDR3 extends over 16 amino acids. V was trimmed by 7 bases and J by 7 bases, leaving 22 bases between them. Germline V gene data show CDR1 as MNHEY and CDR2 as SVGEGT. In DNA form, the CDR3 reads TGTGCCAGCACCCCAGGTACCGGCAGGGGCCTCGGGGAGCTGTTTTTT. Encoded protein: CASTPGTGRGLGELFF.

This CDR3 is CASSPQTGYTDTQYF. CDR3 nucleotides: TGTGCCAGCTCACCACAGACAGGATACACAGATACGCAGTATTTT. The gene calls are TRBV18 and TRBJ2-3, with a weak D call TRBD1 (6 bases). The germline V gene has CDR1 KGHSH and CDR2 LQKENI. The CDR3 covers 15 residues. V was pared by 1 base and J by 2 bases, with 10 bases between.

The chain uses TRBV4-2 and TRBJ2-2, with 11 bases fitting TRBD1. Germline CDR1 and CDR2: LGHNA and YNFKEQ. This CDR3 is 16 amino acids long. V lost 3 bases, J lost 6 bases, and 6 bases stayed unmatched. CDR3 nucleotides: TGTGCCAGCAGCCAGGACAGGGGGCTGTCTGCCGGGGAGCTGTTTTTT. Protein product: CASSQDRGLSAGELFF.

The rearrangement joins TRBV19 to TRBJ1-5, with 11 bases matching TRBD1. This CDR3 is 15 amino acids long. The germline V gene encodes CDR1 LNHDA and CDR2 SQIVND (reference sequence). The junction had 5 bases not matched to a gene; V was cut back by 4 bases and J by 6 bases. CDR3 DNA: TGTGCCAGTAGTAAGGGACAGGGGGTCGTTCAGCCCCAGCATTTT. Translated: CASSKGQGVVQPQHF.

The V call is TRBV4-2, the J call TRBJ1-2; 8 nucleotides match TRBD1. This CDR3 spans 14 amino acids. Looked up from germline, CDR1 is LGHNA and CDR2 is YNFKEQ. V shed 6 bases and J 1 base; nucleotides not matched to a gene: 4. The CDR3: CASRPGGSNYGYTF. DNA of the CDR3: TGTGCCAGCAGACCAGGGGGCAGTAACTATGGCTACACCTTC.

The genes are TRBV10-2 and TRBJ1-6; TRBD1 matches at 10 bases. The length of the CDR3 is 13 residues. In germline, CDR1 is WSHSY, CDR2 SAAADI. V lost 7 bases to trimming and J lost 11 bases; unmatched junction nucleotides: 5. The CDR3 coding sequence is TGCGCCAGCACCGACAGGGGGCGACCACCCCTCCACTTT. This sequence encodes CASTDRGRPPLHF.

CDR3 loop: CASSFPSREQFF. The CDR3 coding sequence is TGTGCCAGCAGCTTTCCAAGCCGTGAGCAGTTCTTC. The V call is TRBV27, the J call TRBJ2-1; D is unresolved. The CDR3 totals 12 residues. Germline V gives CDR1 MNHEY, CDR2 SMNVEV (reference sequence). V was pared by 6 bases and J by 9 bases, with 12 bases between.

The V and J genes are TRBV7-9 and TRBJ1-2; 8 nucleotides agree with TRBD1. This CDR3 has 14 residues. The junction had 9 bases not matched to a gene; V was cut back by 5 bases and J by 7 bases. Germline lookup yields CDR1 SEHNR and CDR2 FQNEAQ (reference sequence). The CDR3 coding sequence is TGTGCCAGCAGCAAATCGGACAGGGTGGGTGGCTACACCTTC. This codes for CASSKSDRVGGYTF.

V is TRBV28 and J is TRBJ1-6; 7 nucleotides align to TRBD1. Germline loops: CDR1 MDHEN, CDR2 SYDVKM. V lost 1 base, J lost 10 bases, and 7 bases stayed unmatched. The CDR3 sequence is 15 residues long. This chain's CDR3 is CASSLSLGQNSPLHF. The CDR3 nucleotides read TGTGCCAGCAGTTTATCCTTGGGACAGAACTCACCCCTCCACTTT.

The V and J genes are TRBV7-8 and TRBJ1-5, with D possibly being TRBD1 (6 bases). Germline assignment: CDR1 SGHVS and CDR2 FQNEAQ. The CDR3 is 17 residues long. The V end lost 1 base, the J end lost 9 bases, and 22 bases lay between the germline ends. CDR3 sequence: CASSLDWGTSNLWPQHF. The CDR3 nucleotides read TGTGCCAGCAGCTTAGATTGGGGGACATCGAATTTATGGCCCCAGCATTTT. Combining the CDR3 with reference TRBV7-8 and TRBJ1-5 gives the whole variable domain GAGVSQSPRYKVAKRGQDVALRCDPISGHVSLFWYQQALGQGPEFLTYFQNEAQLDKSGLPSDRFFAERPEGSVSTLKIQRTQQEDSAVYLCASSLDWGTSNLWPQHFGDGTRLSIL.

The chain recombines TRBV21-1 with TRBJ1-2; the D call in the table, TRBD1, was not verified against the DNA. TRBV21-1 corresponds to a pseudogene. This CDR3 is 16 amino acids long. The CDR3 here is CASSNGTGGESYGYTF. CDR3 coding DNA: TGTGCCAGCAGCAATGGGACAGGGGGCGAGAGCTATGGCTACACCTTC.

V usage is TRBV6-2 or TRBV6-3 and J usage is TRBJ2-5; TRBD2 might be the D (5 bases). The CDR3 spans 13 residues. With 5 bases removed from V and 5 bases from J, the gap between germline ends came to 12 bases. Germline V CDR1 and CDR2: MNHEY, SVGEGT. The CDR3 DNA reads TGTGCCAGCAGTAATAGCGTTGGGGAGACCCAGTACTTC. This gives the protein CASSNSVGETQYF.